This TCR beta chain stems from a study of cytomegalovirus exposure and HLA in healthy donors. Study-wide results and limits: The availability of immune exposure information extended only to CMV serostatus. When a later analysis was performed, an Asian-associated ancestry cluster reportedly had fewer N-insertions than the roughly 690-donor mean. A later analysis linked a missense variant in DCLRE1C to the trimming of TCR beta V and J genes. Previous analysis showed most TCR beta V segments were productive about 90% or about 30% of the time.

The PCR was carried out with 60 Vbeta primers and 13 Jbeta primers. Only in-frame clones appear in the TCRdb table, and some are missing; sequencing was by immunoSEQ multiplex PCR. Across tens of thousands of clones, the top ten clones capture about 3.8% of the sample. Between the trimmed V and J ends, which lost 4 bases and 5 bases, there was a span of 12 bases. Germline CDR1 and CDR2: SGDLS and YYNGEE. This CDR3 is 13 amino acids long. Note on this clone: Its antigen is undetermined.

The sequenced sample was PBMCs. V and J are TRBV9 and TRBJ1-1; D unresolved. This sequence was found in a female donor in good health and CMV-seropositive. CDR3 sequence (DNA): TGTGCCAGCAGCCCCCGTCCCCGGACTGAAGCTTTCTTT. This codes for CASSPRPRTEAFF.